The entry that follows covers one T cell receptor (beta chain) sequence. This sample is part of a study of control samples from healthy donors and cancer patients. The germline V gene has CDR1 MNHEY and CDR2 SVGAGI. The junction had 7 bases not matched to a gene; V was cut back by 3 bases and J by 2 bases. This CDR3 contains 15 residues. Measured with immunoSEQ multiplex PCR; TCRdb has only the in-frame clones, and not every one. The repertoire consists of under 65,000 clones, with 90% occurring once and the leading ten covering roughly 1.2%. The V call is TRBV6-5, the J call TRBJ2-7, with 7 bases identical to TRBD2. This clonotype was obtained from a woman aged 50 to 60 with colorectal cancer. Material for sequencing was PBMCs. The CDR3 DNA sequence: TGTGCCAGCAGTTATGGGAGGGTATCAACCTACGAGCAGTACTTC. This sequence encodes CASSYGRVSTYEQYF.